The 10 T cell receptor beta chains below come from one sample, sequenced in a study of Ad26.COV2.S vaccination and SARS-CoV-2 variants. Treatment indicated: about 20 received Ad26.COV2.S at low or high dose, single or two shots; five or six received placebo; per-sample allocation not given. Specimens were obtained on day 63 following the first vaccine or placebo injection. Clones were read by immunoSEQ multiplex PCR, and TCRdb kept only the in-frame ones, dropping some. Altogether roughly 350,000 clones are present, approximately 86% being singletons, with the ten largest covering around 11%. The sequencing here drew on peripheral blood, taken in a trial of Ad26.COV2.S vaccine versus placebo. These receptors were taken from a person between 18 and 59 years old who received the Ad26.COV2.S COVID-19 vaccine or a placebo.

This clone was found a few times. The chain combines TRBV5-1 with TRBJ2-7; TRBD2 agrees at 9 bases. V trimming: 2 bases; J trimming: 0 bases; junction bases outside the gene matches: 6. The CDR3 is 16 amino acids. Germline V lookup: CDR1 SGHRS, CDR2 YFSETQ. The CDR3 DNA reads TGCGCCAGCAGCTTCCGGCGGGAGGGGAGCTCCTACGAGCAGTACTTC. Translating it yields CASSFRREGSSYEQYF.

J is TRBJ1-1 and V is TRBV4-1; D gene unclear. Trimming pared 0 bases from V and 8 bases from J, leaving 16 bases between. This CDR3 region has 15 residues. The germline gives CDR1 MGHRA, CDR2 YSYEKL. CDR3 bases: TGCGCCAGCAGCCAAGATCGGTTGGGAGCGTGGGAAGCTTTCTTT. Encoded protein: CASSQDRLGAWEAFF.

This clone was found once. The gene calls are TRBV10-3 and TRBJ1-1; D is possibly TRBD1 (6 bases). The CDR3 consists of 14 residues. Looked up from germline, CDR1 is ENHRY and CDR2 is SYGVKD. Trimming pared 5 bases from V and 1 base from J, leaving 11 bases between. Here the CDR3 reads CAISPQGTNTEAFF. CDR3 DNA sequence: TGTGCCATCAGTCCCCAGGGGACGAACACTGAAGCTTTCTTT.

This chain joins TRBV5-1 and TRBJ1-1; no firm D call. Germline values: CDR1 SGHRS, CDR2 YFSETQ. Trimming left V 4 bases short and J 1 base short, with 17 bases between. The CDR3 length is 16 residues. CDR3 coding DNA: TGCGCCAGCAGCCCCAAGGCGGGCGCCGGGAACACTGAAGCTTTCTTT. Translated, it gives CASSPKAGAGNTEAFF.

The gene calls are TRBV9 and TRBJ2-1, with a weak D call TRBD1 (6 bases). The germline V gene encodes CDR1 SGDLS and CDR2 YYNGEE. The CDR3 spans 14 residues. V was cut by 2 bases and J by 3 bases, with 9 bases left in between. The CDR3 DNA follows: TGTGCCAGCAGCGTCTGGACAGACTACAATGAGCAGTTCTTC. It yields the protein CASSVWTDYNEQFF.

The chain links TRBV2 to TRBJ1-5, with 9 bases identical to TRBD1. CDR1 is SNHLY, CDR2 FYNNEI, per germline. The trim removed 1 base at V and 15 bases at J, leaving 1 base unmatched. The CDR3 totals 11 residues. The CDR3 sequence: CASSEGGQGHF. In DNA form, the CDR3 reads TGTGCCAGCAGTGAAGGGGGACAGGGGCATTTT.

J is TRBJ1-1 and V is TRBV18; weak D call: TRBD1 (5 bases). The CDR3 extends over 14 amino acids. V dropped 2 bases and J dropped 3 bases, with 10 bases sitting between them. CDR1 and CDR2 (germline): KGHSH, LQKENI. CDR3 nucleotides: TGTGCCAGCTCACCATTAATGGGGGACACTGAAGCTTTCTTT. Translation: CASSPLMGDTEAFF.

CDR3 DNA: TGTGCCAGCACCGACAGGGTATCGGACACCATATATTTT. Protein product: CASTDRVSDTIYF. The chain has TRBV12-3 or TRBV12-4 and TRBJ1-3; 7 nucleotides agree with TRBD1. This CDR3 is built from 13 residues. V shed 7 bases and J 8 bases; nucleotides not matched to a gene: 8.

This sequence joins TRBV7-9 and TRBJ2-7, with D possibly being TRBD2 (6 bases). The germline CDR1 and CDR2 sequences are SEHNR and FQNEAQ (reference sequence). The CDR3 has 14 residues. The germline V and J ends were trimmed by 1 base and 2 bases, with 9 bases remaining between them. In nucleotides, the CDR3 is TGTGCCAGCAGCTTAGTAGCGGAAGCCTACGAGCAGTACTTC. Translating gives CASSLVAEAYEQYF.

This chain links TRBV19 with TRBJ1-1; weak D call: TRBD1 (6 bases). Per the germline V gene, CDR1 is LNHDA and CDR2 is SQIVND (reference sequence). The V end lost 1 base, the J end lost 0 bases, and 18 bases lay between the germline ends. This CDR3 is 18 amino acids long. The DNA of the CDR3 is TGTGCCAGTAGTATAGCAGGGGCCCCAACCGCCATGAACACTGAAGCTTTCTTT. This sequence encodes CASSIAGAPTAMNTEAFF.